This passage covers 23 T cell receptor beta chains from one sample sequenced in a study of long-term antiretroviral therapy in people with HIV. The authors ran the immunoSEQ assay, v3.0, at survey level. The assay was immunoSEQ multiplex PCR, and TCRdb's table has in-frame clones only and misses some. This table has around 9,600 clones, about 77% appearing once. The material was unsorted PBMCs, obtained 0.4 years before starting antiretroviral therapy. These receptors were obtained from a man between 25 and 39 years old with HIV.

The rearrangement uses TRBV12-5 and TRBJ2-2; D assignment may be TRBD1 or TRBD2 (6 bases each). V was clipped by 2 bases and J by 4 bases, with 11 bases between them. CDR3 length: 15 amino acids. From germline, CDR1 is LGHNT and CDR2 FRNRAP. DNA for the CDR3: TGTGCTAGTGGTTTGTTGGGGGGCTCCACCGGGGAGCTGTTTTTT. Its protein is CASGLLGGSTGELFF.

V usage is TRBV7-9 and J usage is TRBJ1-1, with D possibly TRBD1 on 6 matching bases. The CDR3 runs to 14 residues. V was trimmed by 3 bases and J by 5 bases, leaving 13 bases between them. Looked up from germline, CDR1 is SEHNR and CDR2 is FQNEAQ (reference sequence). This CDR3 reads CASSFEGGVTEAFF. Here the CDR3 DNA reads TGTGCCAGCAGCTTCGAGGGGGGTGTTACTGAAGCTTTCTTT.

The V and J genes are TRBV6-5 and TRBJ1-5; 9 positions match TRBD1. The CDR3 totals 13 residues. Germline-derived CDR1 and CDR2 are MNHEY and SVGAGI. After removal of 6 bases from V and 6 bases from J, the junction contained 3 bases not matched to a gene. The CDR3: CASSRQGGQPQHF. DNA for the CDR3: TGTGCCAGCAGCCGACAGGGGGGTCAGCCCCAGCATTTT.

This rearrangement joins TRBV30 to TRBJ1-1; the D is unclear. This CDR3 has 13 residues. V lost 0 bases and J lost 6, with 11 bases in between. CDR1 and CDR2 from the germline V gene are GTSNPN and SVGIG (reference sequence). In DNA form, the CDR3 reads TGTGCCTGGAGTGTATTACCGGCCGCTGAAGCTTTCTTT. Translated: CAWSVLPAAEAFF.

V usage is TRBV5-5 and J usage is TRBJ2-5; D ambiguous. The germline V gene encodes CDR1 SGHKS and CDR2 YYEKEE (reference sequence). The ends were cut back, 0 bases at V and 2 bases at J, with 5 bases in the middle. This CDR3 is built from 13 residues. CDR3 nucleotide sequence: TGTGCCAGCAGCTTGGGGGGACAAGAGACCCAGTACTTC. This encodes CASSLGGQETQYF.

In this sample, this clone turned up once. The chain links TRBV10-3 to TRBJ2-1; 7 nucleotides line up with TRBD2. CDR1 and CDR2 from the germline V gene are ENHRY and SYGVKD. The CDR3 runs 18 residues. V gave up 0 bases and J gave up 4 bases; unmatched junction bases: 12. The CDR3 reads CAISESLSGMVGYNEQFF. The CDR3 region has the DNA TGTGCCATCAGTGAGTCTTTGAGCGGGATGGTAGGGTACAATGAGCAGTTCTTC.

The genes are TRBV6-5 and TRBJ1-3; no definite D call. There are 14 residues in the CDR3. Trimming took 5 bases from V and 7 from J, leaving 15 bases between them. Germline CDR1 and CDR2: MNHEY and SVGAGI. The CDR3 bases are TGTGCCAGCAGTCCGGTAGGCCTTGGGAACACCATATATTTT. As protein: CASSPVGLGNTIYF.

This clone was seen once. This chain's CDR3 is CASSFAGNNEQYF. The CDR3 bases are TGTGCCAGCAGCTTCGCGGGGAACAACGAGCAGTACTTC. The genes are TRBV5-5 and TRBJ2-7, with D possibly matching TRBD2 (6 bases). V shed 2 bases and J shed 5 bases, with 11 bases lying between them. The CDR3 length is 13 residues. In germline, CDR1 is SGHKS, CDR2 YYEKEE (reference sequence).

This chain uses TRBV6-4 with TRBJ1-1; no firm D call. The V gene lost 6 bases and the J gene lost 0 bases, with 11 bases spanning the gap. The CDR3 is 14 residues long. Germline CDR1 and CDR2: MRHNA and SNTAGT. CDR3 sequence (DNA): TGTGCCAGCAGGCCGGAATCGATGAACACTGAAGCTTTCTTT. It is translated as CASRPESMNTEAFF.

This rearrangement joins TRBV6-1 to TRBJ2-7; tentatively, D is TRBD2 (5 bases). Germline V gives CDR1 MNHNS, CDR2 SASEGT. Deletions cut 5 bases from V and 0 bases from J, with 8 bases between. This CDR3 contains 13 residues. The CDR3 spells CASSPGYSYEQYF. The CDR3 DNA follows: TGTGCCAGCAGTCCGGGGTACTCCTACGAGCAGTACTTC.

This clone came up a few times. Distinct nucleotide sequences in the sample also encode this CDR3. The CDR3 loop is CASSIDPGTEAFF. In nucleotides, the CDR3 is TGTGCCAGTAGTATCGACCCGGGCACTGAAGCTTTCTTT. The gene calls are TRBV19 and TRBJ1-1; no clear D. Germline V lookup: CDR1 LNHDA, CDR2 SQIVND (reference sequence). The CDR3 runs to 13 residues. The V end was cut by 3 bases, the J end by 4 bases, with 9 bases between. The whole variable domain, filled in from reference TRBV19 and TRBJ1-1, reads DGGITQSPKYLFRKEGQNVTLSCEQNLNHDAMYWYRQDPGQGLRLIYYSQIVNDFQKGDIAEGYSVSREKKESFPLTVTSAQKNPTAFYLCASSIDPGTEAFFGQGTRLTVV.

The chain has TRBV4-2 and TRBJ2-5; a weak D match, TRBD2 (6 bases). In germline, CDR1 is LGHNA, CDR2 YNFKEQ. There are 15 residues in the CDR3. V was trimmed by 4 bases and J by 6 bases, leaving 18 bases between them. This chain's CDR3 is CASSRIAGRLQTQYF. The CDR3 nucleotides are TGTGCCAGCAGCCGGATCGCAGGGAGGTTACAGACCCAGTACTTC.

The rearrangement links TRBV5-8 to TRBJ2-7; TRBD2 is a possible D gene (6 bases). Germline V gives CDR1 SGHTS, CDR2 YDEGEE. V lost 4 bases, J lost 7 bases, and 21 bases lay in between. The CDR3 sequence is 15 residues long. CDR3 sequence: CASSRWGDGPREQYF. CDR3 sequence (DNA): TGTGCCAGCAGCAGGTGGGGGGACGGTCCTCGGGAGCAGTACTTC.

The chain links TRBV13 to TRBJ2-3; the D gene could be TRBD1 or TRBD2 (8 bases each). Germline CDR1 is PRHDT and CDR2 is FYEKMQ (reference sequence). This CDR3 has 15 residues. Trimming took off 4 bases at V and 5 bases at J, with 16 bases between the two ends. CDR3 sequence reads: CASSSRGLAGDTQYF. The CDR3 region has the DNA TGTGCCAGCAGCTCCAGGGGGCTAGCGGGAGATACGCAGTATTTT.

This clone is medium-sized. The chain couples TRBV27 to TRBJ2-7; D perhaps matches TRBD2 (7 bases). Germline CDR1 MNHEY, CDR2 SMNVEV (reference sequence). This CDR3 comprises 14 residues. V lost 1 base, J lost 3 bases, and 10 bases lay in between. Here the CDR3 reads CASSLFGGHYEQYF. The CDR3 DNA sequence: TGTGCCAGCAGTTTATTCGGGGGGCACTACGAGCAGTACTTC.

The gene calls are TRBV6-6 and TRBJ2-1; TRBD1 agrees at 7 bases. Germline V gene data show CDR1 as MNHNY and CDR2 as SVGAGI (reference sequence). V shed 2 bases and J 6 bases; nucleotides not matched to a gene: 4. The CDR3 is 14 amino acids. The CDR3 DNA follows: TGTGCCAGCAGTTACGAGGCAGGGGGCAATGAGCAGTTCTTC. Translating it yields CASSYEAGGNEQFF.

V usage is TRBV10-2 and J usage is TRBJ1-3; weak D call: TRBD1 (6 bases). V dropped 4 bases and J dropped 4 bases, with 11 bases sitting between them. Germline-derived CDR1 and CDR2 are WSHSY and SAAADI. The CDR3 is made up of 14 amino acids. The CDR3 is CASSVTGPGNTIYF. The CDR3 nucleotides are TGCGCCAGCAGTGTGACAGGTCCAGGAAACACCATATATTTT.

This clone was seen a handful of times. The chain uses TRBV27 and TRBJ1-2, with TRBD1 as a possible D gene (5 bases). This CDR3 is 14 amino acids long. V lost 3 bases and J 4 bases, leaving 12 bases between the germline ends. Per germline, CDR1 MNHEY and CDR2 SMNVEV (reference sequence). CDR3 in amino acids: CASSFFGASYGYTF. The CDR3 DNA follows: TGTGCCAGCAGTTTTTTCGGGGCATCCTATGGCTACACCTTC.

This rearrangement joins TRBV28 to TRBJ1-5; a weak D match, TRBD1 (6 bases). Trimming cost V 2 bases and J 4 bases, with 15 bases left between them. Per germline, CDR1 MDHEN and CDR2 SYDVKM. This CDR3 is built from 16 residues. Here the CDR3 DNA reads TGTGCCAGCAGTTTAAGTTCTACAGGGAAGAATCAGCCCCAGCATTTT. Protein product: CASSLSSTGKNQPQHF. Complete variable domain (other parts from reference TRBV28 and TRBJ1-5): DVKVTQSSRYLVKRTGEKVFLECVQDMDHENMFWYRQDPGLGLRLIYFSYDVKMKEKGDIPEGYSVSREKKERFSLILESASTNQTSMYLCASSLSSTGKNQPQHFGDGTRLSIL.

By sample fraction, this clone is large. The chain uses TRBV6-1 and TRBJ1-2; 9 bases map to TRBD1. V gave up 1 base and J gave up 4 bases; unmatched junction bases: 7. This CDR3 region has 16 residues. Per germline, CDR1 MNHNS and CDR2 SASEGT. CDR3 sequence reads: CASSEGTGVWIYGYTF. DNA of the CDR3: TGTGCCAGCAGTGAAGGGACAGGGGTATGGATCTATGGCTACACCTTC.

V usage is TRBV6-6 and J usage is TRBJ1-5; D remains unclear. Between the trimmed V and J ends, which lost 2 bases and 0 bases, there was a span of 5 bases. This CDR3 is built from 14 residues. CDR1 is MNHNY and CDR2 is SVGAGI in the germline V gene (reference sequence). CDR3 in amino acids: CASSYLSSNQPQHF. As DNA, the CDR3 is TGTGCCAGCAGTTACCTTAGTAGCAATCAGCCCCAGCATTTT.

Notes on this clone: At one end, the junction sequence differs from germline, possibly due to a read error. The chain joins TRBV11-2 to TRBJ1-5; weak D call: TRBD1 (6 bases). There are 12 residues in the CDR3. The V gene's germline CDR1 is SGHAT and CDR2 FQNNGV. CDR3 amino acids: CASSSRGTRGGF. In DNA, the CDR3 is TGTGCCAGCAGTTCGCGGGGCACGAGAGGGGGTTTT.

The gene calls are TRBV19 and TRBJ2-3; 10 nucleotides agree with TRBD2. J lost 5 bases, V lost 4 bases, and 6 bases had no gene match. CDR3 size: 15 residues. Germline-derived CDR1 and CDR2 are LNHDA and SQIVND (reference sequence). This chain's CDR3 is CASSRSGGAQDTQYF. As DNA, the CDR3 is TGTGCCAGTAGTAGGAGCGGGGGGGCTCAAGATACGCAGTATTTT.